This T cell receptor (beta chain) was profiled in a study of cytomegalovirus exposure and HLA in healthy donors. Whole-study context: A prior analysis found 90 million to 120 million unique TCR beta sequences from around 200 million T cells.

Study-wide results and caveats: Reportedly, fewer N-insertions than the roughly 700-donor mean appeared in an Asian-associated ancestry cluster in a later analysis. The authors later found HLA-associated TCR beta chains more clonally expanded than equally common others.

It was with 60 Vbeta and 13 Jbeta primers that the PCR ran. Sequencing was performed with immunoSEQ multiplex PCR; in TCRdb, only in-frame clones are kept and a portion is missing. The table lists approximately 180,000 clones, more than 85% of them singletons, with approximately 1.7% in the top ten. Comment on this clone: The antigen is undetermined.

With V trimmed by 4 bases and J by 4 bases, 2 bases remained unmatched. Germline values: CDR1 MGHDK, CDR2 SYGVNS. The CDR3 is 14 residues long. Sequencing was done on a sample of PBMCs. The genes are TRBV25-1 and TRBJ2-1, with 9 bases lining up with TRBD1. This receptor was identified in a woman in her late teens or twenties in good health and CMV-seronegative. DNA for the CDR3: TGTGCCAGCAGTGGGGGACAGGGATACAATGAGCAGTTCTTC. Encoded protein: CASSGGQGYNEQFF.